This TCR beta chain emerged from a study of T cells after yellow fever vaccination. General study points: Abundant bulk-derived clonotypes could contaminate FACS-sorted repertoires. Just a small share of clonotypes turned up in the CD4 compartment as well as the CD8 compartment.

Worth noting for this clonotype: The antigen is not known.

The V gene's germline CDR1 is SNHLY and CDR2 FYNNEI. The CDR3 runs 14 residues. V lost 2 bases to trimming and J lost 3 bases, with 10 bases between them. Using its own MiXCR run on the 5' RACE reads, TCRdb lists one record per CDR3 protein. This table has hundreds of thousands of distinct CDR3 sequences, approximately 12% appearing once. The sequence was collected from a man younger than 35 who received the YFV17D yellow fever vaccine. The specimen comprised CD4+ T cells sorted from PBMCs, sampled 15 days after the yellow fever booster vaccination. The J gene is TRBJ1-1, the V gene TRBV2; no clear D gene. CDR3 region: CASSERSPDTEAFF. CDR3 nucleotide sequence: TGTGCCAGCAGTGAAAGGTCCCCGGACACTGAAGCTTTCTTT.